The 15 T cell receptor beta chains below come from one sample, sequenced in a study of immune evolution from preneoplasia to lung adenocarcinoma. TCRdb's copy holds only in-frame clones and misses some; the assay was immunoSEQ multiplex PCR. The sample has over 11,000 clones; about 80% are singletons. Sequencing was done on a sample of FFPE minimally invasive lung adenocarcinoma tissue. The receptors originated from a person between 65 and 80 years old with lung adenocarcinoma.

The rearrangement links TRBV30 to TRBJ2-5, with D unresolved. The CDR3 sequence is 13 residues long. Germline CDR1 is GTSNPN and CDR2 is SVGIG (reference sequence). V was cut by 1 base and J by 3 bases, with 9 bases left in between. CDR3 protein: CAWSGANKETQYF. The CDR3 DNA reads as TGTGCCTGGAGTGGGGCGAACAAAGAGACCCAGTACTTC.

The CDR3 sequence: CASSSAGGGEQYF. The CDR3, as DNA: TGTGCCAGCAGCTCCGCGGGGGGTGGCGAGCAGTACTTC. The chain couples TRBV7-4 to TRBJ2-7; TRBD2 matches at 8 bases. The germline CDR1 and CDR2 sequences are SGHVT and SQSDAQ. There are 13 residues in the CDR3. The J segment lost 6 bases and the V segment lost 4 bases, leaving 5 bases of the junction unmatched. Complete variable domain (other parts from reference TRBV7-4 and TRBJ2-7): GAGVSQSPRYKVAKRGRDVALRCDSISGHVTLYWYRQTLGQGSEVLTYSQSDAQRDKSGRPSGRFSAERPERSVSTLKIQRTEQGDSAVYLCASSSAGGGEQYFGPGTRLTVT.

The V gene is TRBV5-1, the J gene TRBJ1-1; D possibly corresponds to TRBD1 (6 bases). Germline V gene sequence: CDR1 SGHRS, CDR2 YFSETQ. V was shortened by 4 bases and J by 3 bases, with 19 bases between the two germline ends. The CDR3 is 16 residues long. The CDR3 DNA sequence: TGCGCCAGCAGCCTGAGGATTTCGGGGGCGGACACTGAAGCTTTCTTT. Protein: CASSLRISGADTEAFF.

The chain employs TRBV29-1 and TRBJ2-5; D may correspond to TRBD1 or TRBD2 (5 bases each). Trimming stripped 6 bases from V and 0 bases from J, with 8 bases between. Per the germline V gene, CDR1 is SQVTM and CDR2 is ANQGSEA. This CDR3 region has 12 residues. The CDR3, as DNA: TGCAGCGTCGGGACGAACCAAGAGACCCAGTACTTC. The encoded protein is CSVGTNQETQYF.

The chain couples TRBV28 to TRBJ1-1; no clear D. V was pared by 8 bases and J by 0 bases, with 10 bases between. The CDR3 sequence is 13 residues long. CDR1 and CDR2 from the germline V gene are MDHEN and SYDVKM. The CDR3 coding sequence is TGTGCCAGCTGGCCCTCGCTGAACACTGAAGCTTTCTTT. Translating it yields CASWPSLNTEAFF.

The rearrangement uses TRBV4-2 and TRBJ2-1, with TRBD2 identical over 10 bases. V lost 4 bases, J lost 5 bases, and 5 bases stayed unmatched. The CDR3 is made up of 15 amino acids. The germline gives CDR1 LGHNA, CDR2 YNFKEQ. The CDR3 nucleotides read TGTGCCAGCAGCCCTAGCGGGGGCCCTAACAATGAGCAGTTCTTC. Translation: CASSPSGGPNNEQFF.

The chain recombines TRBV6-1 with TRBJ2-3; TRBD2 aligns across 7 bases. The V segment lost 3 bases and the J segment 3 bases; nucleotides outside the gene matches: 3. The CDR3 consists of 14 residues. In germline, CDR1 is MNHNS, CDR2 SASEGT. CDR3 nucleotides: TGTGCCAGCAGTGAGGGGGGGTTAACAGATACGCAGTATTTT. This translates into CASSEGGLTDTQYF.

V and J are TRBV5-1 and TRBJ1-3, with D uncertain. Deletions cut 4 bases from V and 0 bases from J, with 23 bases between. This CDR3 has 19 amino acids. From germline, CDR1 is SGHRS and CDR2 YFSETQ. The CDR3 bases are TGCGCCAGCAGCAGTGAAGCAGGCGGAGGGCTCCTCTCTGGAAACACCATATATTTT. This encodes CASSSEAGGGLLSGNTIYF.

As to this clone: Compared with germline, one end of the junction differs, possibly owing to a read error. This rearrangement joins TRBV11-2 to TRBJ2-7, with 10 bases identical to TRBD2. There are 15 residues in the CDR3. Germline CDR1 reads SGHAT; CDR2 reads FQNNGV. The DNA for the CDR3 is TGTACCAGCAGCTTAGATCCACTAGCGGGAAGCGAGCAGTACTTC. This translates into CTSSLDPLAGSEQYF.

The rearrangement links TRBV27 to TRBJ2-1; no reliable D call. The ends were cut back, 5 bases at V and 0 bases at J, with 11 bases in the middle. This CDR3 contains 15 residues. The germline gives CDR1 MNHEY, CDR2 SMNVEV (reference sequence). CDR3 DNA: TGTGCCAGCAGTCCGTCTAACCCCTCCTACAATGAGCAGTTCTTC. Amino acid sequence: CASSPSNPSYNEQFF.

About this clone itself: Distinct nucleotide sequences in the sample also encode this CDR3. CDR3 in DNA: TGTGCCATCAGTGAGTCGGGGGAGACCCAGTACTTC. Translation: CAISESGETQYF. The chain is built from TRBV10-3 and TRBJ2-5; D gene uncertain. V dropped 0 bases and J dropped 5 bases, with 4 bases sitting between them. CDR1 is ENHRY and CDR2 is SYGVKD in the germline V gene. This CDR3 is 12 amino acids long.

This chain uses TRBV14 with TRBJ2-5; 10 nucleotides align to TRBD1. The CDR3 length is 15 residues. The germline gives CDR1 SGHDN, CDR2 FVKESK. V dropped 3 bases and J dropped 5; count of bases not matched to a gene: 6. This chain's CDR3 is CASSQGQGLMETQYF. The CDR3 DNA follows: TGTGCCAGCAGCCAGGGACAGGGGCTGATGGAGACCCAGTACTTC.

The chain has TRBV28 and TRBJ2-7, with a possible D match to TRBD1 (5 bases). Germline V gives CDR1 MDHEN, CDR2 SYDVKM. The length of the CDR3 is 15 residues. V lost 6 bases and J 3 bases, leaving 18 bases between the germline ends. The CDR3 loop is CASSSRQTAHYEQYF. The CDR3 DNA sequence: TGTGCCAGCAGCTCCCGACAGACGGCACACTACGAGCAGTACTTC.

J is TRBJ2-3 and V is TRBV7-8, with 13 bases lining up with TRBD2. There are 17 residues in the CDR3. Germline V gene sequence: CDR1 SGHVS, CDR2 FQNEAQ. V gave up 5 bases and J gave up 5 bases; unmatched junction bases: 10. The CDR3 DNA reads as TGTGCCAGCAGCGAAGGACTAGCGGGGGCCTTTCGAGATACGCAGTATTTT. This codes for CASSEGLAGAFRDTQYF. Supplemented by reference TRBV7-8 and TRBJ2-3, the full variable domain reads GAGVSQSPRYKVAKRGQDVALRCDPISGHVSLFWYQQALGQGPEFLTYFQNEAQLDKSGLPSDRFFAERPEGSVSTLKIQRTQQEDSAVYLCASSEGLAGAFRDTQYFGPGTRLTVL.

The chain is built from TRBV19 and TRBJ2-1; D gene ambiguous. The CDR3 totals 17 residues. Germline loops: CDR1 LNHDA, CDR2 SQIVND (reference sequence). V was cut by 5 bases and J by 0 bases, with 17 bases left in between. CDR3 bases: TGTGCCAGTAGTCCCCAGACCGGTCCACGCTCCTACAATGAGCAGTTCTTC. Protein sequence: CASSPQTGPRSYNEQFF.